Presented here are 9 T cell receptor beta chains from one specimen sequenced in a study of cytomegalovirus exposure and HLA in healthy donors (dated by TCRdb to 2016 to 2017). Receptor libraries were prepared by the immunoSEQ multiplex PCR assay. For the multiplex PCR, a mixture combining 60 forward primers for TCR Vbeta segments and 13 reverse primers for TCR Jbeta segments was used. TCRdb obtained this table from immuneACCESS and retained in-frame rearrangements with V and J assigned. These tables miss some clones; where compared with another copy, unresolved V genes account for less than half of the shortfall, and the remainder is unexplained. This sample comprises 150,000 to 200,000 clones, about four fifths of them detected only once. Jointly, the top ten make up over 1.5% of the sample. Sequencing was performed on PBMCs. The source is a man aged 35 to 55 in good health and CMV-seropositive.

This chain connects TRBV5-6 to TRBJ2-7, with 9 bases identical to TRBD1. The CDR3 covers 15 residues. V gave up 1 base and J gave up 3 bases; unmatched junction bases: 5. The germline V gene has CDR1 SGHDT and CDR2 YYEEEE. In nucleotides, the CDR3 is TGTGCCAGCAGCTTGTGGGACAGGGTGGTCTACGAGCAGTACTTC. Its translation: CASSLWDRVVYEQYF.

This chain links TRBV27 with TRBJ2-1; 10 positions match TRBD2. Germline trimming cut 2 bases from V and 6 bases from J; bases unmatched to any gene: 13. This CDR3 comprises 18 residues. In germline, CDR1 is MNHEY, CDR2 SMNVEV (reference sequence). As DNA, the CDR3 is TGTGCCAGCAGTTTACGGGGGACTAGCGATAGGGGGGGCAATGAGCAGTTCTTC. Translated: CASSLRGTSDRGGNEQFF.

This chain uses TRBV5-4 with TRBJ1-1; TRBD1 matches 9 bases. This CDR3 spans 15 amino acids. CDR1 is SGHNT and CDR2 is YYREEE in the germline V gene (reference sequence). Trimming took 4 bases from V and 1 from J; bases not matched to a gene: 5. CDR3 nucleotide sequence: TGTGCCAGCAGCGGGGGGACAGGGTGGAACACTGAAGCTTTCTTT. Translation: CASSGGTGWNTEAFF.

This rearrangement joins TRBV28 to TRBJ2-5; tentative D call: TRBD1 (5 bases). CDR1 MDHEN and CDR2 SYDVKM come from the germline V gene. The CDR3 runs 14 residues. Trimming stripped 10 bases from V and 2 bases from J, with 17 bases between. CDR3 sequence (DNA): TGTGCCACCATTCAGGGCAGGCGGCAAGAGACCCAGTACTTC. It yields the protein CATIQGRRQETQYF.

This clone was seen more than once but under ten times. This chain links TRBV19 with TRBJ2-1; tentatively, D is TRBD2 (6 bases). CDR1 and CDR2 from the germline V gene are LNHDA and SQIVND (reference sequence). The CDR3 spans 15 residues. V was pared by 8 bases and J by 0 bases, with 14 bases between. This chain's CDR3 is CASSRDSVSYNEQFF. CDR3 bases: TGTGCCAGTTCTAGGGACTCCGTCTCCTACAATGAGCAGTTCTTC.

V is TRBV7-9 and J is TRBJ1-1, with D perhaps TRBD1 (5 bases). CDR3 length: 13 amino acids. Germline assignment: CDR1 SEHNR and CDR2 FQNEAQ (reference sequence). The V end was cut by 4 bases, the J end by 3 bases, with 9 bases between. CDR3 nucleotide sequence: TGTGCCAGCAGCTACAGACAGTACACTGAAGCTTTCTTT. Protein sequence: CASSYRQYTEAFF.

Comment on this clone: One end of the junction is discordant with germline, which a read error may explain. The chain uses TRBV7-9 and TRBJ1-2; no definite D call. CDR1 is SEHNR, CDR2 FQNEAQ, per germline (reference sequence). This CDR3 is built from 9 residues. CDR3 amino acids: CASGLWEAF. CDR3 bases: TGTGCCAGCGGTCTATGGGAGGCCTTC.

A word on this clone: At one end, the junction sequence differs from germline, possibly due to a read error. The CDR3 nucleotides are TGTGCCAGCAGCGTAGTGGACACATTCTCTGGGGCCAACGGCCTGACTTTC. Translated: CASSVVDTFSGANGLTF. The gene calls are TRBV9 and TRBJ2-6; D possibly corresponds to TRBD1 (5 bases). The CDR3 consists of 17 residues. In germline, CDR1 is SGDLS, CDR2 YYNGEE.

V gene TRBV6-5 combines with J gene TRBJ2-7, with TRBD1 as a possible D gene (5 bases). CDR1 MNHEY and CDR2 SVGAGI come from the germline V gene. The CDR3 is 13 residues long. Trimming stripped 3 bases from V and 5 bases from J, with 11 bases between. Here the CDR3 DNA reads TGTGCCAGCAGTTATCCGGGCAGGGACGAGCAGTACTTC. It is translated as CASSYPGRDEQYF.